The T cell receptor (beta chain) under discussion was sequenced for a study of cytomegalovirus exposure and HLA in healthy donors. Study observations and caveats: Per published accounts, TCR beta sequences correctly predicted the HLA-A and HLA-B alleles of most subjects.

PCR amplification relied on 60 Vbeta primers (plus 13 Jbeta primers). The protocol was immunoSEQ multiplex PCR, while the TCRdb copy is restricted to in-frame clones and leaves out a portion. Among 100,000 to 150,000 clones listed, 70% to 85% were seen once. All the people who gave samples were healthy bone marrow donors. Comment on this clone: Its target is not known.

Germline CDR1 and CDR2: MNHEY and SVGAGI. The CDR3 loop spans 13 amino acids. The specimen was PBMCs. The V call is TRBV6-5, the J call TRBJ2-5, with 7 nucleotides matching TRBD2. Judging by the DNA end, TRBJ2-7 fits better; the J call may be wrong. This TCR was recovered from a middle-aged man in good health and CMV-seropositive. The CDR3 DNA reads as TGTGCCAGCAGCCAACCGGGAGGCTACGAGCAGTACTTC. This translates into CASSQPGGYEQYF.